Below, one T cell receptor (beta chain) is given with its context. What it recognizes is unknown. This entry comes from a study of T cell responses to AZD1222 COVID-19 vaccine. Study-wide results and limits: A rise in Spike-specific TCR breadth and depth followed two AZD1222 doses. Possibly, clonal diversity was underestimated; donors were largely white British and included more females.

Germline-derived CDR1 and CDR2 are MDHEN and SYDVKM. The V and J ends lost 5 bases and 2 bases respectively, with 3 bases between them. CDR3 size: 11 residues. Here immunoSEQ multiplex PCR was the method, and the copy in TCRdb shows in-frame clones only, minus some. This sample has 25,000 to 35,000 clones, with roughly nine tenths found just once. The sample here was peripheral blood, taken on day 0 of AZD1222 vaccination. The TCR originated in an adult in good health. This chain joins TRBV28 and TRBJ1-1; D ambiguous. This chain's CDR3 is CASSINTEAFF. The CDR3 bases are TGTGCCAGCAGTATCAACACTGAAGCTTTCTTT.